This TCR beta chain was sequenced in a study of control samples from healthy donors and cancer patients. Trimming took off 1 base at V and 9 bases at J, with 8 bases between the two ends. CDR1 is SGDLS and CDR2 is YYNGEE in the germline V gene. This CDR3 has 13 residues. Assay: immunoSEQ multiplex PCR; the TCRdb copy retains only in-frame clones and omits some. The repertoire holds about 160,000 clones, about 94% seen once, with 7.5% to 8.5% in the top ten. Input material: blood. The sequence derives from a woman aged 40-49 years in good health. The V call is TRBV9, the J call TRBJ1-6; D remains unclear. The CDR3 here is CASSVFQFSPLHF. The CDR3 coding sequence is TGTGCCAGCAGCGTATTCCAGTTTTCACCCCTCCACTTT.